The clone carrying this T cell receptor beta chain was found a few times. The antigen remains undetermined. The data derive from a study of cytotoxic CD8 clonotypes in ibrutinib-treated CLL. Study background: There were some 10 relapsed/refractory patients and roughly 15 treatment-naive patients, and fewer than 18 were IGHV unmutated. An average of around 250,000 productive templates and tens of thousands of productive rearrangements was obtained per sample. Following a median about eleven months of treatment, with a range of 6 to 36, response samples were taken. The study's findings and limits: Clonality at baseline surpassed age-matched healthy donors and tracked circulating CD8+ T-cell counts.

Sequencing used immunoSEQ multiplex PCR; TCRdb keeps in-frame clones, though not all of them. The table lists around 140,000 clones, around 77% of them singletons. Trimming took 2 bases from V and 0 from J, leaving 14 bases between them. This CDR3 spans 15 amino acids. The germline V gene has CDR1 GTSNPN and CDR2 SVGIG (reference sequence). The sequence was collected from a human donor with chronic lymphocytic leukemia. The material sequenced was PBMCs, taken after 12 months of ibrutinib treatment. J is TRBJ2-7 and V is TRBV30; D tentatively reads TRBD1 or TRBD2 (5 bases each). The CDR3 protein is CAWSSDSGSSYEQYF. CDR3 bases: TGTGCCTGGAGTTCTGACAGCGGTAGCTCCTACGAGCAGTACTTC.